A single T cell receptor beta chain is shown here with its context. This sample was taken from a study of blood T cell repertoires in COVID-19. Study details: Italy, Spain and the United States were the sources of the convalescent and acute COVID-19 samples. The cDNA or gDNA used as material had been derived from T cells, B-cell-depleted T cells, or PBMCs.

Per the authors' pipeline: Nucleated cell number was recorded as an estimate derived from reference gene primer amplification. The data were produced by immunoSEQ multiplex PCR, yet TCRdb's version contains in-frame clones alone and is incomplete. D and trimming come from the DNA, and the V and J calls and clone size come from that table. Of 100,000 to 150,000 clones listed, roughly 85% are singletons. After removal of 4 bases from V and 4 bases from J, the junction contained 7 bases not matched to a gene. Per germline, CDR1 SGHRS and CDR2 YFSETQ. The CDR3 is 15 amino acids. This clonotype was obtained from a woman older than 75 with acute or convalescent COVID-19. The J gene is TRBJ2-1, the V gene TRBV5-1, with 8 bases aligning to TRBD1. Material for sequencing was peripheral blood. The CDR3 coding sequence is TGCGCCAGCAGCCGCGGACAGGGAGTATACAATGAGCAGTTCTTC. Translating gives CASSRGQGVYNEQFF.